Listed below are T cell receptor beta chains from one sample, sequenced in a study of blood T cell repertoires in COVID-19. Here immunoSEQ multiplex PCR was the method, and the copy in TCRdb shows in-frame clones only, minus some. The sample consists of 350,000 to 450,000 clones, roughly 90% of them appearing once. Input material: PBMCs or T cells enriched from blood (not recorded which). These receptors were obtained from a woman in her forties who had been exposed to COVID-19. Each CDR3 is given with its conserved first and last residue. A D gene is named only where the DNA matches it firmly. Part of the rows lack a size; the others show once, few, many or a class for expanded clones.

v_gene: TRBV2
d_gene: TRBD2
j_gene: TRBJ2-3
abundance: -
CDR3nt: TGTGCCAGCAGTGGACTAGCGGGAGTGTCAGATACGCAGTATTTT
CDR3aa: CASSGLAGVSDTQYF

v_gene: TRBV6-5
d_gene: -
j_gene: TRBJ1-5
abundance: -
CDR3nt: TGTGCCGTAGAGGCATCCCTTCAAAGCAATCAGCCCCAGCATTTT
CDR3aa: CAVEASLQSNQPQHF

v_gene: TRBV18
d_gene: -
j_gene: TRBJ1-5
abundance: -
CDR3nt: TGTGCCAGCTCACCATCTCTAGGTCAGCCCCAGCATTTT
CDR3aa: CASSPSLGQPQHF

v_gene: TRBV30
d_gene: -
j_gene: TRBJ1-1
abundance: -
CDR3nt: TGTGCCTGGAGCCCAGGCCCTGAAGCTTTCTTT
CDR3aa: CAWSPGPEAFF

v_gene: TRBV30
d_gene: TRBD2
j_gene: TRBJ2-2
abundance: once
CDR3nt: TGTGCCTGGAGCTCGCAACCAGCTAGCGGGGGGGCCGGGGAGCTGTTTTTT
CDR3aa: CAWSSQPASGGAGELFF

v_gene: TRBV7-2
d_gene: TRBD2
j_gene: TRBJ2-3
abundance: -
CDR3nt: TGTGCCAGCAGCTTAACCCGCGCGCTAGCGGGGGGGGCCCGTACGCAGTATTTT
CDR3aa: CASSLTRALAGGARTQYF

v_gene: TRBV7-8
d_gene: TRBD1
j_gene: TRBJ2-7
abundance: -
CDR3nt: TGTGCCAGCAGCTTAGGGGACAGGGGATACGAGCAGTACTTC
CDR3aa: CASSLGDRGYEQYF

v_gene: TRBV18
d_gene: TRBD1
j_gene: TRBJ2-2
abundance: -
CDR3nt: TGTGCCAGCTCAGGTCGGACAGGGGACAACACCGGGGAGCTGTTTTTT
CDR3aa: CASSGRTGDNTGELFF

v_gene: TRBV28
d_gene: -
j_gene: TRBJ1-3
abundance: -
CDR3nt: TGTGCCAGCAGTGTCCGGAGCTCTGGAAACACCATATATTTT
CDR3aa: CASSVRSSGNTIYF

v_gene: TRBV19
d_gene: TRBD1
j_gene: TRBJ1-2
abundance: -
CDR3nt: TGTGCCAGTAGTATAAACAACAGGGGAGGAGACTATGGCTACACCTTC
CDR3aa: CASSINNRGGDYGYTF

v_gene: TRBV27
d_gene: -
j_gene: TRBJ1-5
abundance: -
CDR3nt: TGTGCCAGCAGTTTAAGGACAGGCAATCAGCCCCAGCATTTT
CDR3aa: CASSLRTGNQPQHF

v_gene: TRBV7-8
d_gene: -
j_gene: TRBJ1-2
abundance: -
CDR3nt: TGTGCCAGCAGCGGCAGGATTAACTATGGCTACACCTTC
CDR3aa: CASSGRINYGYTF

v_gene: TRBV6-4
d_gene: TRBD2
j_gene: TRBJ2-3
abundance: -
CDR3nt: TGTGCCAGCAGTGACGGACTAGCGGGGCAGTATTTT
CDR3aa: CASSDGLAGQYF

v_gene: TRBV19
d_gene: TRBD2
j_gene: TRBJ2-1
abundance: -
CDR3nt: TGTGCCAGTAGTATAGGGGCTAGCGGGAGGGCCTACAATGAGCAGTTCTTC
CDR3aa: CASSIGASGRAYNEQFF

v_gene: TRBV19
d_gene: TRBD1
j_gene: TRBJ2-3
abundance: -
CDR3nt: TGTGCCAGTAGTTCCGGGACAGGCAACACAGATACGCAGTATTTT
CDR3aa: CASSSGTGNTDTQYF

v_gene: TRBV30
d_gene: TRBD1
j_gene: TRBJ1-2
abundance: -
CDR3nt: TGTGCCTGGAGGGACAAACAGGGGGAGGAAGGCTACACCTTC
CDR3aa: CAWRDKQGEEGYTF

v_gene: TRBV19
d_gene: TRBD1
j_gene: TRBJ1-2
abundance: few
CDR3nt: TGTGCCAGTAGTATACTGGACAGGGGAAACTATGGCTACACCTTC
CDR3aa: CASSILDRGNYGYTF

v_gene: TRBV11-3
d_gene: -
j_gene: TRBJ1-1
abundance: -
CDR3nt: TGTGCCAGCAGCCTCACCTTCAGGCATGCGGGGAACACTGAAGCTTTCTTT
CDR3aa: CASSLTFRHAGNTEAFF

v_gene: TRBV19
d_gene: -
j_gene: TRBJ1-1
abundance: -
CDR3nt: TGTGCCAGTAGGATCAGGGCTATGAGCACTGAAGCTTTCTTT
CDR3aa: CASRIRAMSTEAFF

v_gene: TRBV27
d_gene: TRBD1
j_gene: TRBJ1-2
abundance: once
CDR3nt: TGTGCCAGCAGTAACGGGGACAGCTATGGCTACACCTTC
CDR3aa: CASSNGDSYGYTF

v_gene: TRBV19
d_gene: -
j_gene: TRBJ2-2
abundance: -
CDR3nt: TGTGCCAGTAGCCCCAGGACAGCAAACACCGGGGAGCTGTTTTTT
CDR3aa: CASSPRTANTGELFF

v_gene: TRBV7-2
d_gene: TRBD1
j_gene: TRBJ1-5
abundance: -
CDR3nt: TGTGCCAGCAGCCTACAGGGGAATGAGCCCCAGCATTTT
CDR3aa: CASSLQGNEPQHF

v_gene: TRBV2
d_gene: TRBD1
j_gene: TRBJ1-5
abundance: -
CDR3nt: TGTGCCAGCAGTGGGCAGGGGGCGCGAGTCAATCAGCCCCAGCATTTT
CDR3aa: CASSGQGARVNQPQHF

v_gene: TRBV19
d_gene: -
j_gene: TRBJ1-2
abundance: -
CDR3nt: TGTGCCAGTAGTTTCATCGACAGGGGCTACACCTTC
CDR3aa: CASSFIDRGYTF

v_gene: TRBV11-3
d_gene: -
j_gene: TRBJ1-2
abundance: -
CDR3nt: TGTGCCAGCAGTCGAGACAGCATCTATGGCTACACCTTC
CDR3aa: CASSRDSIYGYTF

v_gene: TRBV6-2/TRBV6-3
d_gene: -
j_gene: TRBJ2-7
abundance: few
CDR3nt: TGTGCCAGCAGTTACTCGAGTTGGGGGGCCTACGAGCAGTACTTC
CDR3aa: CASSYSSWGAYEQYF

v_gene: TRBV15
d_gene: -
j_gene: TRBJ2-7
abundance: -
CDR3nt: TGTGCCACCAGCAGAGTGGACAGCGCCTACGAGCAGTACTTC
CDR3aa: CATSRVDSAYEQYF

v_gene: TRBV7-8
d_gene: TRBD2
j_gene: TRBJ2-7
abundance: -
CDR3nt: TGTGCCAGCAGTCTTGGAACAGCGGGGAAAGCCTACGAGCAGTACTTC
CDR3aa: CASSLGTAGKAYEQYF

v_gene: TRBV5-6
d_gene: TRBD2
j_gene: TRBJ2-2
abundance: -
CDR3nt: TGTGCCAGCAGCTTACCGGGCGGGAGTTTCCCCACCGGGGAGCTGTTTTTT
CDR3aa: CASSLPGGSFPTGELFF

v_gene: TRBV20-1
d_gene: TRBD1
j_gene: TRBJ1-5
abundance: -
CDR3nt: TGCAGTGCTAGTTCGGACAGGGGTCAGCCCCAGCATTTT
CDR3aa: CSASSDRGQPQHF

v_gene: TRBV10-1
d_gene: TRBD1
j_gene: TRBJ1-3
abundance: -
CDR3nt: TGCGCCAGCAGCCCCGGACAGGGCTCTGGAAACACCATATATTTT
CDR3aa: CASSPGQGSGNTIYF

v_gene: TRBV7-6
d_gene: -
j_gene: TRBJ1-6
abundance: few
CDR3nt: TGTGCCAGCAGCTTACTGGGCAGGGTAGGGAATTCACCCCTCCACTTT
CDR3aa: CASSLLGRVGNSPLHF

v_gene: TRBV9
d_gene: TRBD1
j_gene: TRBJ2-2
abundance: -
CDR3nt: TGTGCCAGCAGCGTAGACCCCGGGACAGGGGGCACCGGGGAGCTGTTTTTT
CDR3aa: CASSVDPGTGGTGELFF